The 19 T cell receptor beta chains listed next were all sequenced from one sample in a study of OX40 agonist ivuxolimab in advanced cancers. Measured with immunoSEQ multiplex PCR; TCRdb has only the in-frame clones, and not every one. The data contain about 62,000 clones, 80% to 95% of them singletons. The material was CD4+ or CD8+ T cells sorted from blood, obtained in a trial of the OX40 agonist ivuxolimab. These receptors were taken from an adult with an advanced solid tumor such as melanoma, head and neck, liver or kidney cancer.

The chain is built from TRBV9 and TRBJ2-7; no firm D call. The CDR3 loop spans 15 amino acids. V lost 0 bases, J lost 2 bases, and 12 bases lay in between. Germline V gene sequence: CDR1 SGDLS, CDR2 YYNGEE. DNA for the CDR3: TGTGCCAGCAGCGTAGCGCCGGGTCTACCCTACGAGCAGTACTTC. Translation gives CASSVAPGLPYEQYF. Drawing the rest from reference TRBV9 and TRBJ2-7, the complete variable domain is DSGVTQTPKHLITATGQRVTLRCSPRSGDLSVYWYQQSLDQGLQFLIQYYNGEERAKGNILERFSAQQFPDLHSELNLSSLELGDSALYFCASSVAPGLPYEQYFGPGTRLTVT.

The V gene is TRBV28, the J gene TRBJ2-1; 7 nucleotides match TRBD2. Per the germline V gene, CDR1 is MDHEN and CDR2 is SYDVKM. Trimming removed 3 bases from V and 6 bases from J; junction bases left unmatched: 8. CDR3 length: 15 residues. CDR3 bases: TGTGCCAGCAGTTTGGGGGACTATCGCTCCAATGAGCAGTTCTTC. Encoded protein: CASSLGDYRSNEQFF.

The V gene is TRBV18, the J gene TRBJ2-7, with a weak D call TRBD1 (6 bases). This CDR3 has 14 residues. V dropped 4 bases and J dropped 2 bases, with 12 bases sitting between them. Germline V gene data show CDR1 as KGHSH and CDR2 as LQKENI. The CDR3 loop reads CASSHRDKTYEQYF. The DNA of the CDR3 is TGTGCCAGCTCACATCGGGACAAAACCTACGAGCAGTACTTC.

V gene TRBV9 combines with J gene TRBJ1-2; perhaps TRBD1 as D (5 bases). Germline loops: CDR1 SGDLS, CDR2 YYNGEE. Trimming cost V 0 bases and J 2 bases, with 20 bases left between them. This CDR3 contains 18 residues. CDR3 sequence reads: CASSVGWGERGSNYGYTF. CDR3 nucleotide sequence: TGTGCCAGCAGCGTAGGTTGGGGGGAGAGGGGCTCAAACTATGGCTACACCTTC. Drawing the rest from reference TRBV9 and TRBJ1-2, the complete variable domain is DSGVTQTPKHLITATGQRVTLRCSPRSGDLSVYWYQQSLDQGLQFLIQYYNGEERAKGNILERFSAQQFPDLHSELNLSSLELGDSALYFCASSVGWGERGSNYGYTFGSGTRLTVV.

CDR3 DNA: TGTGCCAGCAGCCAAGGGCTAGAAGAGACCCAGTACTTC. Translating gives CASSQGLEETQYF. The chain links TRBV14 to TRBJ2-5; D is uncertain. The CDR3 extends over 13 amino acids. V was shortened by 1 base and J by 3 bases, with 6 bases between the two germline ends. Germline values: CDR1 SGHDN, CDR2 FVKESK. Full variable domain (rest looked up from reference TRBV14 and TRBJ2-5): EAGVTQFPSHSVIEKGQTVTLRCDPISGHDNLYWYRRVMGKEIKFLLHFVKESKQDESGMPNNRFLAERTGGTYSTLKVQPAELEDSGVYFCASSQGLEETQYFGPGTRLLVL.

This chain uses TRBV19 with TRBJ2-5, with a weak D call TRBD2 (6 bases). The V end was cut by 6 bases, the J end by 0 bases, with 20 bases between. The CDR3 contains 17 residues. Per the germline V gene, CDR1 is LNHDA and CDR2 is SQIVND (reference sequence). The CDR3 is CASSATWGLLHQETQYF. CDR3 bases: TGTGCCAGTAGCGCTACTTGGGGACTCTTACACCAAGAGACCCAGTACTTC.

The DNA for the CDR3 is TGTGCCAGCAGCTCGACCGACAGGATCTCCTACGAGCAGTACTTC. Protein sequence: CASSSTDRISYEQYF. The chain is built from TRBV7-9 and TRBJ2-5; possible D gene TRBD1, 6 bases. The end of the DNA fits TRBJ2-7 better, so the J call may be wrong. Germline V gene sequence: CDR1 SEHNR, CDR2 FQNEAQ (reference sequence). CDR3 length equals 15 residues.

The chain combines TRBV29-1 with TRBJ2-1; 8 positions match TRBD2. V shed 2 bases, J shed 5 bases, and the junction held 14 bases outside the gene matches. The CDR3 runs to 17 residues. The germline V gene encodes CDR1 SQVTM and CDR2 ANQGSEA. The CDR3 DNA reads as TGCAGCGTTGAAAGTCTAGCGGGTTCTCGGATAAACAATGAGCAGTTCTTC. Its translation is CSVESLAGSRINNEQFF.

The rearrangement joins TRBV28 to TRBJ1-5; unclear D gene. This CDR3 is built from 15 residues. Germline CDR1 reads MDHEN; CDR2 reads SYDVKM. V lost 3 bases to trimming and J lost 0 bases, with 9 bases between them. CDR3 in amino acids: CASSFRVGSNQPQHF. The CDR3 DNA reads as TGTGCCAGCAGTTTTCGTGTGGGTAGCAATCAGCCCCAGCATTTT.

The rearrangement links TRBV5-6 to TRBJ2-7, with D possibly TRBD2 on 6 matching bases. The CDR3 length is 13 residues. Germline V gene sequence: CDR1 SGHDT, CDR2 YYEEEE. The germline V and J ends were trimmed by 2 bases and 3 bases, with 9 bases remaining between them. This CDR3 is CASSFTAGYEQYF. The CDR3 nucleotides read TGTGCCAGCAGCTTCACAGCGGGCTACGAGCAGTACTTC.

The gene calls are TRBV18 and TRBJ2-7; no definite D call. From germline, CDR1 is KGHSH and CDR2 LQKENI. The CDR3 totals 15 residues. Deletions cut 6 bases from V and 8 bases from J, with 23 bases between. The CDR3 DNA sequence: TGTGCCAGCTCGCCCTGGGGATCCAACCCCTCGCAGCAGTACTTC. Encoded protein: CASSPWGSNPSQQYF.

This clone occurred once. The chain uses TRBV6-5 and TRBJ2-3, with 8 positions matching TRBD2. The CDR3 runs 14 residues. Losses at the gene ends were 8 bases for V and 2 bases for J; bases not matched to a gene: 6. The V gene's germline CDR1 is MNHEY and CDR2 SVGAGI. The chain's CDR3 is CASQGTSFTDTQYF. The CDR3 nucleotides read TGTGCCAGCCAAGGGACTAGTTTCACAGATACGCAGTATTTT.

CDR3 amino acids: CATKSGGGGELFF. CDR3 DNA sequence: TGTGCCACCAAATCTGGGGGAGGCGGGGAGCTGTTTTTT. V usage is TRBV27 and J usage is TRBJ2-2; tentative D call: TRBD2 (6 bases). Trimming shortened V by 10 bases and J by 7 bases, and 16 bases separated the two germline ends. Germline-derived CDR1 and CDR2 are MNHEY and SMNVEV (reference sequence). This CDR3 has 13 amino acids.

V is TRBV5-6 and J is TRBJ2-3; the match to TRBD2 covers 10 bases. The CDR3 has 18 amino acids. Germline assignment: CDR1 SGHDT and CDR2 YYEEEE. The junction had 11 bases not matched to a gene; V was cut back by 4 bases and J by 0 bases. CDR3 in DNA: TGTGCCAGCAGCCCTATGGGGCTAGCGGGAGTGAGCACAGATACGCAGTATTTT. Its translation: CASSPMGLAGVSTDTQYF. The entire variable domain, with the rest obtained from reference TRBV5-6 and TRBJ2-3, is as follows: DAGVTQSPTHLIKTRGQQVTLRCSPKSGHDTVSWYQQALGQGPQFIFQYYEEEERQRGNFPDRFSGHQFPNYSSELNVNALLLGDSALYLCASSPMGLAGVSTDTQYFGPGTRLTVL.

This clone has a single count. This sample also contains other DNA sequences that code for the same CDR3. This chain connects TRBV27 to TRBJ2-3; D not certain. The CDR3 has 13 amino acids. The germline V gene encodes CDR1 MNHEY and CDR2 SMNVEV (reference sequence). The V gene lost 2 bases and the J gene lost 1 base, with 4 bases spanning the gap. The CDR3 sequence is CASSLRGTDTQYF. CDR3 in DNA: TGTGCCAGCAGTTTAAGGGGCACAGATACGCAGTATTTT.

This clone occurred once. The chain uses TRBV7-7 and TRBJ2-2; D unresolved. V was pared by 2 bases and J by 1 base, with 5 bases between. This CDR3 is built from 14 residues. CDR1 SSHAT and CDR2 FNYEAQ come from the germline V gene (reference sequence). The CDR3: CASSLRRNTGELFF. The CDR3 coding sequence is TGTGCCAGCAGCTTACGAAGGAACACCGGGGAGCTGTTTTTT. Full variable domain (outside the CDR3, taken from reference TRBV7-7 and TRBJ2-2): GAGVSQSPRYKVTKRGQDVTLRCDPISSHATLYWYQQALGQGPEFLTYFNYEAQPDKSGLPSDRFSAERPEGSISTLTIQRTEQRDSAMYRCASSLRRNTGELFFGEGSRLTVL.

The chain uses TRBV27 and TRBJ2-7; TRBD1 or TRBD2 may be the D gene (5 bases each). This CDR3 region has 15 residues. Germline V CDR1 and CDR2: MNHEY, SMNVEV (reference sequence). V shed 4 bases and J shed 0 bases, with 13 bases lying between them. CDR3 DNA: TGTGCCAGCAGTTCCGGGACGGGACCCTCCTACGAGCAGTACTTC. Translation: CASSSGTGPSYEQYF.

The chain uses TRBV5-1 and TRBJ2-3; tentatively, D is TRBD2 (6 bases). Germline V lookup: CDR1 SGHRS, CDR2 YFSETQ. Trimming stripped 2 bases from V and 2 bases from J, with 12 bases between. The CDR3 runs 15 residues. The CDR3: CASSFGAGPTDTQYF. The CDR3 region has the DNA TGCGCCAGCAGCTTCGGGGCGGGACCCACAGATACGCAGTATTTT.

The V and J genes are TRBV4-3 and TRBJ2-7, with a weak D call TRBD2 (7 bases). With 4 bases removed from V and 4 bases from J, the gap between germline ends came to 14 bases. The CDR3 is 14 residues long. The germline V gene encodes CDR1 LGHNA and CDR2 YSLEER. The CDR3 reads CASSPGGAGYEQYF. CDR3 sequence (DNA): TGCGCCAGCAGCCCTGGGGGGGCTGGATACGAGCAGTACTTC.